A selection of T cell receptor beta chains follows, all from one sample in a study of T cell responses to AZD1222 COVID-19 vaccine. Profiled with immunoSEQ multiplex PCR; TCRdb holds only in-frame clones, not every one. There are about 150,000 clones in the sample; 85% to 90% occur only once, and 1.9% lies in the top ten. Here the sequenced sample was peripheral blood, taken on day 0 of AZD1222 vaccination. Source of these receptors: an adult in good health. Both conserved end residues are part of each CDR3. Fields, in order: CDR3 protein, CDR3 DNA, J gene, clone size, V gene, D gene. D genes are given only for firm matches. Some rows have no size entry. The others give once, few or many, or a class for an expanded clone.

CDR3: CASSLVRGRFVGYTF; DNA: TGTGCCAGCAGCTTAGTCAGGGGGCGCTTCGTAGGCTACACCTTC; J: TRBJ1-2; size: NA; V: TRBV7-9; D: TRBD1
CDR3: CASSQDLGRAGNTIYF; DNA: TGTGCCAGCAGCCAAGATCTCGGCAGAGCTGGAAACACCATATATTTT; J: TRBJ1-3; size: once; V: TRBV3-1/TRBV3-2; D: NA
CDR3: CASSTRQTYEQYF; DNA: TGTGCCAGCAGCACTCGACAAACCTACGAGCAGTACTTC; J: TRBJ2-7; size: once; V: TRBV7-9; D: NA
CDR3: CASSFFPRDRVKETQYF; DNA: TGTGCCAGCAGTTTTTTTCCTCGGGACAGGGTGAAGGAGACCCAGTACTTC; J: TRBJ2-5; size: NA; V: TRBV28; D: TRBD1
CDR3: CASSLYRGAFF; DNA: TGTGCCAGCAGCTTGTACAGGGGGGCTTTCTTT; J: TRBJ1-1; size: NA; V: TRBV7-2; D: TRBD1
CDR3: CASSVGNTWDTEAFF; DNA: TGTGCCAGCAGCGTAGGTAACACCTGGGACACTGAAGCTTTCTTT; J: TRBJ1-1; size: NA; V: TRBV9; D: NA
CDR3: CATSIQGSSNQPQHF; DNA: TGTGCCACCAGCATCCAGGGAAGTAGCAATCAGCCCCAGCATTTT; J: TRBJ1-5; size: NA; V: TRBV15; D: NA
CDR3: CASSLSSEYGYTF; DNA: TGTGCCAGCAGTTTATCCTCGGAATATGGCTACACCTTC; J: TRBJ1-2; size: NA; V: TRBV27; D: NA
CDR3: CAITPSGGLRSTDTQYF; DNA: TGTGCCATCACCCCTAGCGGGGGCCTTAGAAGCACAGATACGCAGTATTTT; J: TRBJ2-3; size: NA; V: TRBV10-3; D: TRBD2
CDR3: CASSQGTGPFYEQYF; DNA: TGTGCCAGCAGCCAAGGGACAGGGCCATTTTACGAGCAGTACTTC; J: TRBJ2-7; size: few; V: TRBV14; D: TRBD1
CDR3: CASSLGGQHTEAFF; DNA: TGCGCCAGCAGCTTAGGCGGACAGCACACTGAAGCTTTCTTT; J: TRBJ1-1; size: NA; V: TRBV5-1; D: NA
CDR3: CASRPTLAGGLNEQFF; DNA: TGCGCCAGCAGACCGACCCTAGCGGGGGGGCTAAATGAGCAGTTCTTC; J: TRBJ2-1; size: NA; V: TRBV5-1; D: TRBD2
CDR3: CSGGTGSVGGYTF; DNA: TGCAGCGGGGGGACAGGGTCGGTAGGAGGCTACACCTTC; J: TRBJ1-2; size: NA; V: TRBV29-1; D: TRBD1
CDR3: CASSVTTGTGLSQYF; DNA: TGTGCCAGCAGCGTAACAACCGGGACAGGTTTGTCCCAGTACTTC; J: TRBJ2-5; size: NA; V: TRBV11-2; D: TRBD1
CDR3: CAWSVYFRQGKDQPQHF; DNA: TGTGCCTGGAGTGTATACTTCCGACAGGGGAAGGATCAGCCCCAGCATTTT; J: TRBJ1-5; size: NA; V: TRBV30; D: TRBD1
CDR3: CASSYGSLSHQPQHF; DNA: TGTGCCAGCAGTTATGGCAGCCTCTCCCATCAGCCCCAGCATTTT; J: TRBJ1-5; size: NA; V: TRBV6-6; D: NA
CDR3: CAWSTINSYEQYF; DNA: TGTGCCTGGTCTACAATCAACTCCTACGAGCAGTACTTC; J: TRBJ2-7; size: NA; V: TRBV30; D: NA
CDR3: CASSLGSLAGGETQYF; DNA: TGTGCCAGCAGCTTGGGGTCCCTAGCGGGGGGTGAGACCCAGTACTTC; J: TRBJ2-5; size: NA; V: TRBV5-4; D: TRBD2
CDR3: CASTLQGMVTEAFF; DNA: TGTGCCAGCACGTTACAGGGGATGGTCACTGAAGCTTTCTTT; J: TRBJ1-1; size: few; V: TRBV7-9; D: TRBD1
CDR3: CASSGTSGRFSSYEQYF; DNA: TGTGCCAGCAGCGGGACTAGCGGGAGGTTCAGCTCCTACGAGCAGTACTTC; J: TRBJ2-7; size: NA; V: TRBV7-9; D: TRBD2
CDR3: CASSLGAPLEANYGYTF; DNA: TGTGCCAGCAGTTTAGGGGCGCCCTTGGAAGCTAACTATGGCTACACCTTC; J: TRBJ1-2; size: NA; V: TRBV28; D: NA
CDR3: CASRTGLAPTGELFF; DNA: TGTGCCAGCAGGACGGGACTAGCACCAACCGGGGAGCTGTTTTTT; J: TRBJ2-2; size: NA; V: TRBV7-8; D: TRBD2
CDR3: CASSPDPGAGQPQHF; DNA: TGTGCCAGCAGCCCGGACCCGGGGGCGGGCCAGCCCCAGCATTTT; J: TRBJ1-5; size: few; V: TRBV7-2; D: NA